This note documents a single T cell receptor (beta chain) sequence. Its antigen is as yet unknown. TCRdb re-called the 5' RACE reads and gives one entry per CDR3 protein, without DNA. This sample's clone table lists roughly 160,000 distinct CDR3 sequences. The CDR3 has 17 amino acids. CDR1 and CDR2 (germline): LGHDT, YNNKEL (reference sequence). These data come from a study of T cells expressing NK-cell markers. Background on the study: In the group of eight sequenced donors, seven were HCMV-seropositive and one was seronegative.

The study, taken as a whole, reports: Dominant NKG2C+ clonotypes in over 5 donors made up roughly 1.0-8% of CD8+ T cells. For a few donors, these clonotypes were likewise the leading ones in the CD3+CD56-NKG2C+ fraction.

The clonotype was recovered from a man aged 18-75 years in good health. Sequenced material: blood T cells: a sorted CD56 or NKG2C T cell subset, CD4+ or CD8+ T cells, or bulk PBMC T cells (not recorded which). This chain links TRBV3-1 with TRBJ2-3; TCRdb selects TRBD1, and the lack of DNA leaves this call unchecked. The CDR3 reads CASSAFLGGLKGDTQYF.